A selection of T cell receptor beta chains follows, all from one sample in a study of breast tumors, draining lymph nodes, adjacent tissues. MiXCR, run by TCRdb on the multiplex PCR reads, gives a single entry per CDR3 protein. The profile shows over 150,000 distinct CDR3 sequences, 30% to 35% of them singletons. Sequencing was carried out using axillary lymph node tissue. The source of these receptors is a female donor with breast cancer. Some clones in this sample may be carry-over from other donors' samples. CDR3s include the opening cysteine and the closing phenylalanine or tryptophan. D genes are given only for firm matches. Clone sizes are given selectively: once, few, many, or a class where the clone is expanded.

j_gene: TRBJ2-1
d_gene: TRBD2
abundance: many
v_gene: TRBV29-1
CDR3aa: CSVEILAGSTYNEQFF
CDR3nt: TGCAGCGTTGAAATCCTAGCGGGATCTACCTACAATGAGCAGTTCTTC

j_gene: TRBJ1-2
d_gene: -
abundance: many
v_gene: TRBV9
CDR3aa: CASSVGVRYLHGYTF
CDR3nt: TGTGCCAGCAGCGTAGGGGTTCGGTATCTCCATGGCTACACCTTC

j_gene: TRBJ1-2
d_gene: TRBD1
abundance: many
v_gene: TRBV11-3
CDR3aa: CASSGRPGQNLYGYTF
CDR3nt: TGTGCCAGCAGCGGCCGTCCGGGACAGAACCTCTATGGCTACACCTTC

j_gene: TRBJ2-6
d_gene: -
abundance: many
v_gene: TRBV6-5
CDR3aa: CAVGWGYFGANVLTF
CDR3nt: TGTGCCGTAGGGTGGGGATACTTTGGGGCCAACGTCCTGACTTTC

j_gene: TRBJ1-4
d_gene: -
abundance: once
v_gene: TRBV6-1
CDR3aa: CASSEGHGNEKLFF
CDR3nt: TGTGCCAGCAGTGAGGGACACGGTAATGAAAAACTGTTTTTT

j_gene: TRBJ2-7
d_gene: TRBD2
abundance: many
v_gene: TRBV20-1
CDR3aa: CSARATSGGARHYEQYF
CDR3nt: TGCAGTGCTAGAGCTACTAGCGGGGGGGCCCGGCACTACGAGCAGTACTTC

j_gene: TRBJ1-2
d_gene: TRBD1
abundance: -
v_gene: TRBV6-1
CDR3aa: CASSRTGPYYGYTF
CDR3nt: TGTGCCAGCAGCCGGACAGGGCCCTACTATGGCTACACCTTC

j_gene: TRBJ2-2
d_gene: TRBD1
abundance: -
v_gene: TRBV7-9
CDR3aa: CASSPGQGTNTGELFF
CDR3nt: TGTGCCAGCAGCCCCGGACAGGGTACGAACACCGGGGAGCTGTTTTTC

j_gene: TRBJ2-2
d_gene: -
abundance: many
v_gene: TRBV30
CDR3aa: CAWSQPGELFF
CDR3nt: TGTGCCTGGAGCCAACCCGGGGAGCTGTTTTTT

j_gene: TRBJ1-6
d_gene: TRBD1
abundance: many
v_gene: TRBV2
CDR3aa: CASSSGQVVHNSPLHF
CDR3nt: TGTGCCAGCAGCTCCGGACAGGTGGTACATAATTCACCCCTCCACTTT

j_gene: TRBJ2-5
d_gene: TRBD1
abundance: -
v_gene: TRBV27
CDR3aa: CASSFLGTGETQYF
CDR3nt: TGTGCCAGCAGTTTCCTCGGGACAGGGGAGACCCAGTACTTC

j_gene: TRBJ2-1
d_gene: -
abundance: many
v_gene: TRBV6-6
CDR3aa: CATGTLADEQFF
CDR3nt: TGTGCCACCGGGACCCTCGCTGATGAGCAGTTCTTC